The T cell receptor (beta chain) under discussion was sequenced for a study of T cells after yellow fever vaccination. Overall study: Fractions of low cell number were prepared using SMART-Seq v4 Ultra Low Input.

This CDR3 region has 17 residues. The V and J ends lost 0 bases and 4 bases respectively, with 19 bases between them. From germline, CDR1 is DFQATT and CDR2 SNEGSKA (reference sequence). In TCRdb, the 5' RACE reads were re-called with MiXCR into one record per CDR3 protein. Among approximately 600,000 distinct CDR3 sequences, roughly 12% were seen once, and the ten largest hold about 16%. The chain is built from TRBV20-1 and TRBJ2-1; D might be TRBD2 (5 bases). This clonotype originated in a man aged 25 to 40 who received the YFV17D yellow fever vaccine. The specimen was PBMCs, collected on the day of the yellow fever booster vaccination. For the CDR3, the DNA is TGCAGTGCTAGAGATAGTTCTGGAGCGGTGGGGTACAATGAGCAGTTCTTC. Amino acids: CSARDSSGAVGYNEQFF.